This T cell receptor (beta chain) was recovered during a study of Ad26.COV2.S vaccination and SARS-CoV-2 variants. Profiling relied on immunoSEQ multiplex PCR, and the TCRdb table lists in-frame clones only, not all of them. The sample lists about 470,000 clones, 90% seen once, with about 4.1% in the top ten. As to treatment: 15 to 20 received Ad26.COV2.S at low or high dose, single or two shots; 5 received placebo; per-sample allocation not given. Samples analyzed were those drawn on day 63 after the first vaccine or placebo injection. The germline V gene encodes CDR1 LGHDT and CDR2 YNNKEL (reference sequence). The V segment lost 4 bases and the J segment 5 bases; nucleotides outside the gene matches: 13. This CDR3 contains 16 residues.

V usage is TRBV3-1 (or the pseudogene TRBV3-2) and J usage is TRBJ2-5, with 7 bases lining up with TRBD1. This TCR derives from a person between 18 and 60 years old who received the Ad26.COV2.S COVID-19 vaccine or a placebo. This specimen was peripheral blood, taken in a trial of Ad26.COV2.S vaccine versus placebo. The CDR3 region has the DNA TGTGCCAGCAGCCGAAAAAGGGGGCTCGGGCAGGAGACCCAGTACTTC. Translating it yields CASSRKRGLGQETQYF.